In this sample, the clone carrying this TCR beta chain turned up a few times. Its specificity is not known. The CDR3 spans 11 residues. Germline CDR1 reads GTSNPN; CDR2 reads SVGIG (reference sequence). V was trimmed by 2 bases and J by 8 bases, leaving 6 bases between them. The data derive from a study of T-cell reconstitution after alpha-beta-depleted transplantation in children. Whole-study results and caveats: T-cell numbers and diversity one year post-transplant derived largely from freshly generated T cells. Surviving recipient T cells and thymic progenitors produced the high day-60 TCRbeta diversity seen in some patients. The origin of alpha-beta T cells about two months after transplant was reportedly several hundred expanded graft clones.

The TCRbeta library was prepared with unique molecular identifiers. TCRdb used MiXCR to reprocess the PCR reads, holding one entry per CDR3 protein. There are nearly 350,000 distinct CDR3 sequences in the sample; 15% to 20% occur only once, and approximately 44% lies in the top ten. The source was PBMCs, mostly from graft donor cells, collected 360 days after TCRalphabeta/CD19-depleted stem cell transplant. The V call is TRBV30, the J call TRBJ2-2; no clear D gene. The source of this sequence is a male patient aged 2 to 9 who had a stem cell transplant for acute lymphoblastic leukemia, so the T cells may come from the graft donor. Here the CDR3 DNA reads TGTGCCTGGAGTCCCCTTGGGGAGCTGTTTTTT. This gives the protein CAWSPLGELFF.